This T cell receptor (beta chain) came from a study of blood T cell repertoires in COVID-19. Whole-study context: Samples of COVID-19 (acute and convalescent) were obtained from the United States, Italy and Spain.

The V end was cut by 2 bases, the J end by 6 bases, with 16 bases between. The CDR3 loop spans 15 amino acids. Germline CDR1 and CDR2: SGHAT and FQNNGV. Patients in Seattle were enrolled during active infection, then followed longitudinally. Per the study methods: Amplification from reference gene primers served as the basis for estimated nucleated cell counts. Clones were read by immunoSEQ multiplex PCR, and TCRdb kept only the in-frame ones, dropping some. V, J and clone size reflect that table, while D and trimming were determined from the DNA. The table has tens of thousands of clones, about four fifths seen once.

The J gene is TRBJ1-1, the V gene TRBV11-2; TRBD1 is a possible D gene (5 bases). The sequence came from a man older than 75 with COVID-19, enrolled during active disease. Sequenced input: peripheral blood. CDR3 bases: TGTGCCAGCAGCTTAAGGAGCGGGGGATTCTCTGAAGCTTTCTTT. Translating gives CASSLRSGGFSEAFF.